Listed below are T cell receptor beta chains from one sample, sequenced in a study of cytomegalovirus exposure and HLA in healthy donors. This table comes from immunoSEQ multiplex PCR, and its TCRdb copy is limited to in-frame clones, with some not included. The sample lists about 170,000 clones; around 62% were seen once. The sequenced sample was PBMCs. These receptors all come from a man between 35 and 55 years old in good health and CMV-seronegative. CDR3s include the opening cysteine and the closing phenylalanine or tryptophan. D genes are given only for firm matches. Expanded clones get a size class; other rows say once, few or many, or leave the size out.

abundance	v_gene	d_gene	j_gene	CDR3nt	CDR3aa
NA	TRBV5-1	NA	TRBJ2-2	TGCGCCAGCTCCCGACAGGTTGACACCGGGGAGCTGTTTTTT	CASSRQVDTGELFF
NA	TRBV19	TRBD1	TRBJ1-6	TGTGCCAGTTCGGGACAGGGCTATAATTCACCCCTCCACTTT	CASSGQGYNSPLHF
NA	TRBV6-1	NA	TRBJ2-7	TGTGCCAGCACCCGCGGCCCCTCCTACGAGCAGTACTTC	CASTRGPSYEQYF
few	TRBV28	TRBD1	TRBJ1-5	TGTGCCAGCAGTCCCGGACAGGCGGTGGGGCCCCAGCATTTT	CASSPGQAVGPQHF
NA	TRBV9	NA	TRBJ1-2	TGTGCCAGCAGCCTCCACAGGGAATCAGGCTACACCTTC	CASSLHRESGYTF
NA	TRBV7-2	TRBD1	TRBJ2-4	TGTGCCAGCAGCCCCCCAGGGGGACCCCGGTCGGCAAACATTCAGTACTTC	CASSPPGGPRSANIQYF
NA	TRBV5-1	TRBD1	TRBJ2-5	TGCGCCAGCAGCCTCACAGGGGGCCAGGAGGAGACCCAGTACTTC	CASSLTGGQEETQYF
few	TRBV2	NA	TRBJ2-1	TGTGCCAGCAGTGAAAATTTAGCTGGATTGACAGTTCAGTTCTTC	CASSENLAGLTVQFF
NA	TRBV6-6	NA	TRBJ1-4	TGTGCCAGCAGAACCCCCCCGTCAGGGGCAATTGAAAAACTGTTTTTT	CASRTPPSGAIEKLFF
NA	TRBV6-5	NA	TRBJ2-2	TGTGCCAGCAGTCGGACATTAACGGCCGGGGAGCTGTTTTTT	CASSRTLTAGELFF
NA	TRBV6-1	NA	TRBJ1-3	TGTGCCAGCAGTGAAGTCTTGGGGGGCTCTGGAAACACCATATATTTT	CASSEVLGGSGNTIYF
NA	TRBV9	TRBD2	TRBJ2-5	TGTGCCAGCAGCCCGGGGGCTAGCGGGAGTTCAGAGACCCAGTACTTC	CASSPGASGSSETQYF
few	TRBV6-5	NA	TRBJ2-2	TGTGCCAGCAGAATTGACAGAACCGGGGAGCTGTTTTTT	CASRIDRTGELFF
few	TRBV5-4	NA	TRBJ2-1	TGTGCCAGCACCAACCGAGGGAGATACAATGAGCAGTTCTTC	CASTNRGRYNEQFF
NA	TRBV5-1	NA	TRBJ2-7	TGCGCCAGCAGCTTTGGCAGTCCCTACGAGCAGTACTTC	CASSFGSPYEQYF
NA	TRBV7-9	NA	TRBJ1-1	TGTGCCAGCAGCCCCAACACGGGTGAAAACACTGAAGCTTTCTTT	CASSPNTGENTEAFF
few	TRBV6-1	TRBD1	TRBJ1-1	TGTGCCAGCATTAGGACAGGGACGAGCACTGAAGCTTTCTTT	CASIRTGTSTEAFF
NA	TRBV6-5	TRBD1	TRBJ1-1	TGTGCCAGCAGTGGACAGGGGACGGAAGCTTTCTTT	CASSGQGTEAFF
NA	TRBV29-1	TRBD1	TRBJ1-5	TGCAGCGTTGCGACAGGGTGGGATCAGCCCCAGCATTTT	CSVATGWDQPQHF
NA	TRBV19	NA	TRBJ2-3	TGTGCCAGTAAACCGATGACTAGTCCAGGGACAGATACGCAGTATTTT	CASKPMTSPGTDTQYF
NA	TRBV5-1	TRBD1	TRBJ1-4	TGCGCCAGCAGCAGGAGGACAGGGCCAGACGAAAAACTGTTTTTT	CASSRRTGPDEKLFF
few	TRBV5-6	NA	TRBJ1-2	TGTGCCAGCAGCTTGAACCAGGGCCATGGCTACACCTTC	CASSLNQGHGYTF
NA	TRBV27	TRBD1	TRBJ1-2	TGTGCCAGCAGTTCCCGGGACAGGAGTCAGCATGGCTACACCTTC	CASSSRDRSQHGYTF
few	TRBV4-1	TRBD2	TRBJ2-3	TGCGCCAGCAGCCAAGATCAGCTCAGCGGGACCACAGATACGCAGTATTTT	CASSQDQLSGTTDTQYF
NA	TRBV27	NA	TRBJ1-4	TGTGCCAGCAGTTTATCACTTGGGGGGGCCGGGGAAAAACTGTTTTTT	CASSLSLGGAGEKLFF
few	TRBV2	NA	TRBJ1-1	TGTGCCAGCGGGGGGCGGGGGTCAGGCACTGAAGCTTTCTTT	CASGGRGSGTEAFF
NA	TRBV25-1	TRBD2	TRBJ2-1	TGTGCCAGCGCACCGGGACTAGCCTCCTACAATGAGCAGTTCTTC	CASAPGLASYNEQFF
NA	TRBV28	TRBD2	TRBJ2-3	TGTGCCAGCAGTGTAGGGACTACGGGGACAGATACGCAGTATTTT	CASSVGTTGTDTQYF
NA	TRBV14	TRBD1	TRBJ1-4	TGTGCCAGCAGCCAGCTTACAGGGGTGACTGAAAAACTGTTTTTT	CASSQLTGVTEKLFF
NA	TRBV7-8	NA	TRBJ2-3	TGTGCCAGCAGCCGTGCCGGGACACGCACAGATACGCAGTATTTT	CASSRAGTRTDTQYF
NA	TRBV27	NA	TRBJ1-5	TGTGCCAGCAGTTTATCGGGGGGAACCGGTCAGCCCCAGCATTTT	CASSLSGGTGQPQHF
NA	TRBV11-2	TRBD2	TRBJ2-1	TGTGCCAGCGGCCGACTGGGACTAGCGGGCTACAATGAGCAGTTCTTC	CASGRLGLAGYNEQFF
NA	TRBV7-9	NA	TRBJ1-1	TGTGCCAGCAGCTTAGCGCCCGGCGGGGACACTGAAGCTTTCTTT	CASSLAPGGDTEAFF
NA	TRBV27	TRBD1	TRBJ2-3	TGTGCCAGCAGTTTCGGACAGGGAGATACGCAGTATTTT	CASSFGQGDTQYF
NA	TRBV5-8	TRBD1	TRBJ2-5	TGTGCCAGCAGCCAACGGACAGGGGTCAGGGAGACCCAGTACTTC	CASSQRTGVRETQYF
NA	TRBV5-6	NA	TRBJ2-7	TGTGCCAGCAGCCCCCGAGGTGTTGGCAGGCAGGGCGAGCAGTACTTC	CASSPRGVGRQGEQYF
NA	TRBV5-4	TRBD2	TRBJ2-1	TGTGCCAGCAGCCATAGCGGGGACTCCTACAATGAGCAGTTCTTC	CASSHSGDSYNEQFF
NA	TRBV5-4	TRBD2	TRBJ2-7	TGTGCCAGCAGCTTTAGCGGGAGCCCGTACTACGAGCAGTACTTC	CASSFSGSPYYEQYF
few	TRBV7-8	NA	TRBJ2-1	TGTGCCAGCAGCTTAGTAGAAACCTACAATGAGCAGTTCTTC	CASSLVETYNEQFF
NA	TRBV9	NA	TRBJ1-1	TGTGCCAGCAGCGTATTGGCCCGCAGGGTTGGGAAAACTGAAGCTTTCTTT	CASSVLARRVGKTEAFF
NA	TRBV28	TRBD1	TRBJ1-2	TGTGCCAGCAGTCCAGGGGGCGGTCTAAATGGCTACACCTTC	CASSPGGGLNGYTF
NA	TRBV19	NA	TRBJ1-1	TGTGCCACGCACCCGGGGGGACTTGAAGCTTTCTTT	CATHPGGLEAFF
NA	TRBV5-1	NA	TRBJ1-1	TGCGCCAGCAGCTTGCAGCAGGGGAACACTGAAGCTTTCTTT	CASSLQQGNTEAFF
once	TRBV19	TRBD1	TRBJ1-4	TGTGCCAGTAGTATCTACACGCTGACAGGGGGCGATGAAAAACTGTTTTTT	CASSIYTLTGGDEKLFF
NA	TRBV7-2	TRBD1	TRBJ2-5	TGTGCCAGCAGCTTTCTGGGACAGGCGTCAGAGACCCAGTACTTC	CASSFLGQASETQYF
few	TRBV19	TRBD2	TRBJ2-6	TGTGCCAGTGTCGGGGGGGGCCACTCTGGGGCCAACGTCCTGACTTTC	CASVGGGHSGANVLTF
NA	TRBV2	TRBD1	TRBJ1-1	TGTGCCAGCGACGGGGGGACAGGGGGATTGGCTGAAGCTTTCTTT	CASDGGTGGLAEAFF
NA	TRBV29-1	NA	TRBJ1-1	TGCAGCGTTGAAGATCTAGGGACAGAAGCTTTCTTT	CSVEDLGTEAFF
few	TRBV4-2	TRBD1	TRBJ1-2	TGTGCCAGCAGTCAAGGGACAGGGCCCTATGGCTACACCTTC	CASSQGTGPYGYTF
NA	TRBV5-8	TRBD1	TRBJ1-1	TGTGCCAGCAGCTTGACAGGGGGCGAAGCTTTCTTT	CASSLTGGEAFF
NA	TRBV7-2	TRBD2	TRBJ2-3	TGTGCCAGCAGCTTAGATCAAGTCGGGAGGGGTTCCACAGATACGCAGTATTTT	CASSLDQVGRGSTDTQYF
NA	TRBV6-1	TRBD1	TRBJ1-1	TGTGCCAGCAGCCAAACCTACAGGGGTACTGAAGCTTTCTTT	CASSQTYRGTEAFF
NA	TRBV29-1	NA	TRBJ1-4	TGCAGCGTGGGGACTGAGGAAAAACTGTTTTTT	CSVGTEEKLFF
NA	TRBV11-2	TRBD1	TRBJ1-2	TGTGCCAGCAGCCCGACAGGGTATGGCTACACCTTC	CASSPTGYGYTF
NA	TRBV29-1	NA	TRBJ1-1	TGCAGAGTAGATTCAGAAGGGGTGGACACTGAAGCTTTCTTT	CRVDSEGVDTEAFF
NA	TRBV6-6	TRBD1	TRBJ2-7	TGTGCCAGCACAGAGGGACAGGGCACCTACGAGCAGTACTTC	CASTEGQGTYEQYF
once	TRBV6-4	TRBD2	TRBJ2-3	TGTGCCAGCAAATCCTCGTCGGGAGGAACAGATACGCAGTATTTT	CASKSSSGGTDTQYF
NA	TRBV27	NA	TRBJ2-7	TGTGCCAGCAGCCTCCTGAGCCTAGGCGAGCAGTACTTC	CASSLLSLGEQYF
few	TRBV5-1	NA	TRBJ2-7	TGCGCCAGCAGCTTGGGGGCGCTTACCCGCTCCTACGAGCAGTACTTC	CASSLGALTRSYEQYF